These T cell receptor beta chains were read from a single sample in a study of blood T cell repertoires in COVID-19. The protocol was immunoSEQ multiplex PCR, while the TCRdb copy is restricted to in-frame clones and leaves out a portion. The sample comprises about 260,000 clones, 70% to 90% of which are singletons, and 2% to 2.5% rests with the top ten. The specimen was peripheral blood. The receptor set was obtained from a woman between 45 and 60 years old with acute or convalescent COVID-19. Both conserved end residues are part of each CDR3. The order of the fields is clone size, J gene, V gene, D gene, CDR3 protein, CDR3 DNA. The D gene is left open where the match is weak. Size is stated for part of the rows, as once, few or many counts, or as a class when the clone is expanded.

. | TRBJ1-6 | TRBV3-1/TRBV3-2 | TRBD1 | CASTGSGQGTHAPLHF | TGTGCCAGCACCGGTTCTGGACAGGGTACCCATGCACCCCTCCACTTT
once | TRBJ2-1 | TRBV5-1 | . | CASSLGDYNEQFF | TGCGCCAGCAGCTTAGGGGATTACAATGAGCAGTTCTTC
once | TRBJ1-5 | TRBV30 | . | CAWDTGRRQPQHF | TGTGCCTGGGACACAGGGAGACGGCAGCCCCAGCATTTT
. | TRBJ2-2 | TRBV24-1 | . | CATSDSSSPNTGELFF | TGTGCCACCAGTGATTCGTCTAGCCCGAACACCGGGGAGCTGTTTTTT
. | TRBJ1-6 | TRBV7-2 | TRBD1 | CASSIGPGTANSPLHF | TGTGCCAGCAGCATAGGCCCCGGGACAGCTAATTCACCCCTCCACTTT
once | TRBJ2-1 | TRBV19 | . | CANSRPGLSSYNEQFF | TGTGCCAATTCTAGGCCGGGACTCAGCTCCTACAATGAGCAGTTCTTC
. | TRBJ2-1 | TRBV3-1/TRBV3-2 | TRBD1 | CASSQDQGANSARTYNEQFF | TGTGCCAGCAGCCAAGACCAGGGGGCTAATAGTGCGCGGACCTACAATGAGCAGTTCTTC
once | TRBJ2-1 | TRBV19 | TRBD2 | CASSPWTSGRARDNEQFF | TGTGCCAGCAGCCCCTGGACTAGCGGGAGGGCCCGGGACAATGAGCAGTTCTTC
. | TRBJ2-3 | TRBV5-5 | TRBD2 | CASSIPGLAGGADTQYF | TGTGCCAGCAGCATCCCGGGACTAGCGGGTGGGGCAGATACGCAGTATTTT
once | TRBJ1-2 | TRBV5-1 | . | CASSETLDTNYGYTF | TGCGCCAGCAGTGAGACCTTGGACACTAACTATGGCTACACCTTC
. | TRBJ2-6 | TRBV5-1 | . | CASSLDLQGVAGANVLTF | TGCGCCAGCAGCTTGGATTTACAGGGAGTGGCTGGGGCCAACGTCCTGACTTTC
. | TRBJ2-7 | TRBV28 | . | CASSPLAYEQYF | TGTGCCAGCAGTCCCCTAGCTTACGAGCAGTACTTC
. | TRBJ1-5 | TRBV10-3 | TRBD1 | CAISERGQGNQPQHF | TGTGCCATCAGTGAGAGGGGACAGGGCAATCAGCCCCAGCATTTT
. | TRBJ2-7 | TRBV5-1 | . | CASSGSRQPATYEQYF | TGCGCCAGCAGCGGGTCACGACAGCCCGCAACCTACGAGCAGTACTTC
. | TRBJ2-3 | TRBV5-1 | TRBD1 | CASSLGGRQGTTDTQYF | TGCGCCAGCAGCTTGGGGGGTCGACAGGGGACCACAGATACGCAGTATTTT
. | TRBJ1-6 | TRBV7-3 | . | CASSLRAGSRTYNSPLHF | TGTGCCAGCAGCTTACGAGCGGGATCTCGAACTTATAATTCACCCCTCCACTTT
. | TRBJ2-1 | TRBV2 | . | CASSGTSGDEQFF | TGTGCCAGCAGTGGGACTTCGGGCGATGAGCAGTTCTTC
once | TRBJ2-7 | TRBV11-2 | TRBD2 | CASSLAGRAGEQYF | TGTGCCAGCAGCTTAGCGGGGAGGGCCGGCGAGCAGTACTTC
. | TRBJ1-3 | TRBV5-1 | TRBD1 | CASSLSTQGTGNTIYF | TGCGCCAGCAGCTTGTCCACACAGGGGACAGGAAACACCATATATTTT
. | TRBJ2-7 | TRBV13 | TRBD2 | CASSLVSGRAREQYF | TGTGCCAGCAGCTTAGTTAGCGGGAGGGCCCGCGAGCAGTACTTC
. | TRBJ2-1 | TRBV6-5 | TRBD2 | CASRSSGNSYNEQFF | TGTGCCAGCAGAAGTAGCGGGAACTCCTACAATGAGCAGTTCTTC
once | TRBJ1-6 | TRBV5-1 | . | CASRGGSSYNSPLHF | TGCGCCAGCAGGGGGGGAAGCTCCTATAATTCACCCCTCCACTTT
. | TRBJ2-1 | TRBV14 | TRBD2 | CASSLFTSGNEQFF | TGTGCCAGCAGCCTATTTACTAGCGGGAATGAGCAGTTCTTC
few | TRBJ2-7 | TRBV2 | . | CASSELVTRADEQYF | TGTGCCAGCAGTGAACTAGTCACCAGGGCTGACGAGCAGTACTTC
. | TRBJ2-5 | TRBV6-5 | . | CASTGGEVQYF | TGTGCCAGCACCGGAGGGGAGGTCCAGTACTTC
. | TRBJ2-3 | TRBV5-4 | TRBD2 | CASSLYLAGVSDTQYF | TGTGCCAGCAGCTTGTATCTAGCGGGTGTTTCAGATACGCAGTATTTT
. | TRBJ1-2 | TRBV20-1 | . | CSASQEGSYTF | TGCAGTGCTAGCCAGGAGGGGTCCTACACCTTC
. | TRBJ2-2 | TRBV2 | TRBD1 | CASRRQGVTGELFF | TGTGCCAGCAGGAGACAGGGGGTAACCGGGGAGCTGTTTTTT
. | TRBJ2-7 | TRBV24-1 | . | CATSDSDSFYEQYF | TGTGCCACCAGTGATTCGGACAGCTTCTACGAGCAGTACTTC
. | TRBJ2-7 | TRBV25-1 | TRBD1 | CASSGPWDRGHIEQYF | TGTGCCAGCAGTGGACCCTGGGACAGGGGGCATATAGAGCAGTACTTC
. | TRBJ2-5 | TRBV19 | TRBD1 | CASRTGTGGSETQYF | TGTGCCAGTAGAACCGGGACAGGGGGCAGTGAGACCCAGTACTTC
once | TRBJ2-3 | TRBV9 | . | CASSVFGGTQYF | TGTGCCAGCAGCGTATTTGGAGGTACGCAGTATTTT
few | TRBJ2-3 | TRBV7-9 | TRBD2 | CASSFRTLAGGPDTQYF | TGTGCCAGCAGCTTTAGGACCCTAGCGGGAGGGCCAGATACGCAGTATTTT
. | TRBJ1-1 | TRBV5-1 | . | CASSLLTGNTEAFF | TGCGCCAGCAGCTTGTTAACAGGGAACACTGAAGCTTTCTTT
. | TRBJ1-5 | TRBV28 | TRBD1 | CATHRDRNQPQHF | TGTGCCACCCACCGGGACAGGAATCAGCCCCAGCATTTT
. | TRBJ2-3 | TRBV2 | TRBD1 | CASRLDRGQDTQYF | TGTGCCAGCAGGTTAGACAGGGGGCAAGATACGCAGTATTTT
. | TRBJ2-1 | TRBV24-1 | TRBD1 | CATSDKGQGNSYNEQFF | TGTGCCACCAGTGACAAGGGACAGGGAAACTCCTACAATGAGCAGTTCTTC
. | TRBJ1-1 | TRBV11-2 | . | CASSPPGFKRGENTEAFF | TGTGCCAGCAGCCCACCGGGATTCAAACGGGGAGAGAACACTGAAGCTTTCTTT
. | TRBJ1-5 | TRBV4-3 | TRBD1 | CASSQEPGQGYDQPQHF | TGCGCCAGCAGCCAAGAACCCGGACAGGGGTATGATCAGCCCCAGCATTTT
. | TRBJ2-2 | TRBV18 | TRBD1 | CASSFNQDRVSSNTGELFF | TGTGCCAGCTCATTCAATCAGGACAGGGTATCGTCGAACACCGGGGAGCTGTTTTTT
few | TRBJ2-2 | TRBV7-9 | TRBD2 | CASRTGLAGGRTGELFF | TGTGCCAGCAGAACCGGTCTAGCGGGAGGGCGCACCGGGGAGCTGTTTTTT
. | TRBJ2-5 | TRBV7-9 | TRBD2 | CASSPRGTSGQETQYF | TGTGCCAGCAGCCCACGCGGGACTAGCGGACAAGAGACCCAGTACTTC